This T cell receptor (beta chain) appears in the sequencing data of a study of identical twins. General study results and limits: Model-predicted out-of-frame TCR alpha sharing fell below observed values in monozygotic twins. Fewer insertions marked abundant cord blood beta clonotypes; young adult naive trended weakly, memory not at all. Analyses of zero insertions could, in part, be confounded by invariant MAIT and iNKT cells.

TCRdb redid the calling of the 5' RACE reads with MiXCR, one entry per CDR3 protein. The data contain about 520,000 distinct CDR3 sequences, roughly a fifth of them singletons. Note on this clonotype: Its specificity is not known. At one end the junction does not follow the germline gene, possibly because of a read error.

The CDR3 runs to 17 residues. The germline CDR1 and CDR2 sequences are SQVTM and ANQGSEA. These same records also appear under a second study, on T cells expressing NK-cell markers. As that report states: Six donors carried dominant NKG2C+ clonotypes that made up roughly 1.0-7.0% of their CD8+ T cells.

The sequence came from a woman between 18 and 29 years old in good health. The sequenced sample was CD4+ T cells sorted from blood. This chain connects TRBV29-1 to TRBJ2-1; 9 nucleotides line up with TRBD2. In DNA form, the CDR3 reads TGCAGCGTGGAAGGTCGTAGCGGGAGTGCGCCCTACAATGAGCAGTTCTTC. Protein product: CSVEGRSGSAPYNEQFF.